These 18 T cell receptor beta chains came from one sample sequenced in a study of cytomegalovirus exposure and HLA in healthy donors. Amplification used 60 Vbeta primers and 13 Jbeta primers. The assay was immunoSEQ multiplex PCR, and TCRdb's table has in-frame clones only and misses some. The sample includes approximately 84,000 clones, roughly 80% of them seen just once. The sample consisted of PBMCs. The receptors derive from a man aged 40-49 years in good health and CMV-seronegative.

The rearrangement joins TRBV11-2 to TRBJ2-5, with 8 bases matching TRBD1. Germline V CDR1 and CDR2: SGHAT, FQNNGV. V trimming: 5 bases; J trimming: 4 bases; junction bases outside the gene matches: 12. There are 16 residues in the CDR3. This chain's CDR3 is CASSQSGTGGGETQYF. The CDR3 DNA follows: TGTGCCAGCAGCCAATCTGGGACAGGAGGGGGAGAGACCCAGTACTTC.

This clone occurred a few times. The chain uses TRBV19 and TRBJ2-5, with a tentative D call TRBD2 (5 bases). Germline loops: CDR1 LNHDA, CDR2 SQIVND (reference sequence). V was clipped by 5 bases and J by 2 bases, with 21 bases between them. The CDR3 runs 17 residues. Here the CDR3 DNA reads TGTGCCAGTAGTCCCGTAAGTAGTTGGGGAGAACAAGAGACCCAGTACTTC. This translates into CASSPVSSWGEQETQYF.

V gene TRBV7-2 combines with J gene TRBJ1-5, with a possible D match to TRBD1 (5 bases). CDR3 size: 16 residues. Trimming removed 2 bases from V and 0 bases from J, with 11 bases in between. The germline V gene encodes CDR1 SGHTA and CDR2 FQGNSA. CDR3 sequence reads: CASSLRGKGSNQPQHF. CDR3 coding DNA: TGTGCCAGCAGCTTAAGGGGCAAGGGTAGCAATCAGCCCCAGCATTTT.

The gene calls are TRBV11-3 and TRBJ1-1, with D unclear. CDR3 length: 11 residues. V lost 2 bases and J lost 10, with 8 bases in between. Germline assignment: CDR1 SGHNT and CDR2 YENEEA. The CDR3: CASSLREGAFF. Here the CDR3 DNA reads TGTGCCAGCAGCTTAAGGGAGGGAGCTTTCTTT. Full variable domain (remainder filled in from reference TRBV11-3 and TRBJ1-1): EAGVVQSPRYKIIEKKQPVAFWCNPISGHNTLYWYLQNLGQGPELLIRYENEEAVDDSQLPKDRFSAERLKGVDSTLKIQPAELGDSAVYLCASSLREGAFFGQGTRLTVV.

This chain links TRBV28 with TRBJ1-5; the match to TRBD1 covers 8 bases. Germline values: CDR1 MDHEN, CDR2 SYDVKM. The CDR3 runs to 13 residues. V dropped 8 bases and J dropped 6; count of bases not matched to a gene: 6. This chain's CDR3 is CASRDRSLQPQHF. Written as DNA, the CDR3 is TGTGCCAGCCGGGACAGGTCCCTTCAGCCCCAGCATTTT.

The chain couples TRBV4-1 to TRBJ1-2; D remains unclear. In germline, CDR1 is MGHRA, CDR2 YSYEKL. V gave up 4 bases and J gave up 0 bases, with 12 bases separating them. The CDR3 is made up of 15 amino acids. CDR3 region: CASSLQTKSNYGYTF. In nucleotides, the CDR3 is TGCGCCAGCAGCCTCCAGACAAAATCTAACTATGGCTACACCTTC.

V gene TRBV5-6 combines with J gene TRBJ2-7, with TRBD1 identical over 7 bases. Germline loops: CDR1 SGHDT, CDR2 YYEEEE. The CDR3 length is 16 residues. V lost 2 bases, J lost 2 bases, and 10 bases stayed unmatched. CDR3 DNA: TGTGCCAGCAGCTTATGGATAGGGGACAGAACCTACGAGCAGTACTTC. This encodes CASSLWIGDRTYEQYF.

The CDR3 here is CASSSPTGPSEQYF. The DNA for the CDR3 is TGTGCCAGCAGCTCTCCGACAGGCCCCTCCGAGCAGTACTTC. The rearrangement links TRBV5-4 to TRBJ2-7; D perhaps matches TRBD1 (6 bases). The CDR3 has 14 amino acids. Germline loops: CDR1 SGHNT, CDR2 YYREEE (reference sequence). Trimming shortened V by 3 bases and J by 6 bases, and 16 bases separated the two germline ends. Combining the CDR3 with reference TRBV5-4 and TRBJ2-7 gives the whole variable domain ETGVTQSPTHLIKTRGQQVTLRCSSQSGHNTVSWYQQALGQGPQFIFQYYREEENGRGNFPPRFSGLQFPNYSSELNVNALELDDSALYLCASSSPTGPSEQYFGPGTRLTVT.

This clone occurred once. This rearrangement joins TRBV7-9 to TRBJ1-1; D is unresolved. The CDR3 extends over 16 amino acids. V shed 5 bases and J shed 3 bases, with 19 bases lying between them. CDR1 is SEHNR, CDR2 FQNEAQ, per germline (reference sequence). The CDR3 is CASSPERSKRHTEAFF. DNA for the CDR3: TGTGCCAGCAGCCCAGAGAGGAGTAAAAGACACACTGAAGCTTTCTTT. Full variable domain (outside the CDR3, taken from reference TRBV7-9 and TRBJ1-1): DTGVSQNPRHKITKRGQNVTFRCDPISEHNRLYWYRQTLGQGPEFLTYFQNEAQLEKSRLLSDRFSAERPKGSFSTLEIQRTEQGDSAMYLCASSPERSKRHTEAFFGQGTRLTVV.

CDR3 in DNA: TGTGCCAGCAGCTTATCAGGGGGTGGCACAGATACGCAGTATTTT. It translates to CASSLSGGGTDTQYF. The chain is built from TRBV13 and TRBJ2-3; 7 nucleotides align to TRBD1. Germline V gene data show CDR1 as PRHDT and CDR2 as FYEKMQ (reference sequence). This CDR3 is built from 15 residues. V was pared by 2 bases and J by 1 base, with 3 bases of the junction left unmatched.

This rearrangement joins TRBV10-3 to TRBJ2-7; 9 nucleotides match TRBD1. The CDR3 sequence is 14 residues long. Germline CDR1 ENHRY, CDR2 SYGVKD. V shed 2 bases and J 7 bases; nucleotides not matched to a gene: 6. In DNA form, the CDR3 reads TGTGCCATCAGTGAGCAACAGGGGGCGGTGGAGCAGTACTTC. It translates to CAISEQQGAVEQYF.

This clone showed up just a few times. The genes are TRBV5-1 and TRBJ1-1, with 9 bases lining up with TRBD1. The germline V gene encodes CDR1 SGHRS and CDR2 YFSETQ. Unmatched junction bases numbered 1, after V lost 3 bases and J lost 1 base. CDR3 length: 14 amino acids. In DNA form, the CDR3 reads TGCGCCAGCAGCTCGGGACAGGGGAACACTGAAGCTTTCTTT. Encoded protein: CASSSGQGNTEAFF.

This chain joins TRBV5-4 and TRBJ1-1; D call uncertain. Between the trimmed V and J ends, which lost 0 bases and 1 base, there was a span of 10 bases. Germline V lookup: CDR1 SGHNT, CDR2 YYREEE (reference sequence). The CDR3 contains 15 residues. The CDR3 nucleotides are TGTGCCAGCAGCTTGGGACTTGGTACGAACACTGAAGCTTTCTTT. Amino acids: CASSLGLGTNTEAFF.

J is TRBJ2-7 and V is TRBV25-1; D possibly corresponds to TRBD1 (5 bases). The CDR3 length is 13 residues. V lost 1 base, J lost 4 bases, and 8 bases lay in between. Germline CDR1 reads MGHDK; CDR2 reads SYGVNS. The DNA of the CDR3 is TGTGCCAGCAGTGAATTACAGGCTTACGAGCAGTACTTC. This gives the protein CASSELQAYEQYF.

The J gene is TRBJ1-2, the V gene TRBV30, with D possibly matching TRBD1 (5 bases). Trimming cost V 0 bases and J 8 bases, with 10 bases left between them. The CDR3 runs 12 residues. The germline gives CDR1 GTSNPN, CDR2 SVGIG (reference sequence). CDR3 DNA sequence: TGTGCCTGGAGTGTATCCCAGGGAGGCTACACCTTC. Residues: CAWSVSQGGYTF. The variable domain in full, with the rest retrieved from reference TRBV30 and TRBJ1-2, is SQTIHQWPATLVQPVGSPLSLECTVEGTSNPNLYWYRQAAGRGLQLLFYSVGIGQISSEVPQNLSASRPQDRQFILSSKKLLLSDSGFYLCAWSVSQGGYTFGSGTRLTVV.

This chain joins TRBV2 and TRBJ1-4, with a tentative D call TRBD1 (6 bases). V was shortened by 5 bases and J by 7 bases, with 11 bases between the two germline ends. The length of the CDR3 is 13 residues. Germline V gives CDR1 SNHLY, CDR2 FYNNEI. The CDR3 is CASSRTGSEKLFF. Here the CDR3 DNA reads TGTGCCAGCAGTCGAACAGGGAGTGAAAAACTGTTTTTT.

The chain links TRBV6-1 to TRBJ2-5, with 10 bases identical to TRBD1. This CDR3 has 15 residues. Germline values: CDR1 MNHNS, CDR2 SASEGT. V lost 2 bases to trimming and J lost 3 bases; unmatched junction nucleotides: 3. The CDR3 region has the DNA TGTGCCAGCAGTGAAACTGGGACAGGGGAAGAGACCCAGTACTTC. Translated: CASSETGTGEETQYF.

This chain links TRBV9 with TRBJ2-1; 9 bases match TRBD2. V gave up 3 bases and J gave up 5 bases; unmatched junction bases: 3. The CDR3 sequence is 14 residues long. Germline V CDR1 and CDR2: SGDLS, YYNGEE. CDR3 nucleotide sequence: TGTGCCAGCAGCGGTAGCGGGAGCCACAATGAGCAGTTCTTC. The encoded protein is CASSGSGSHNEQFF.